This T cell receptor (beta chain) was sequenced in a study of blood T cell repertoires in COVID-19 (TCRdb year 2020). For the wider study: Samples from collaborators originated in the United States, Italy and Spain and spanned both the acute and convalescent phases of COVID-19. Where available, HLA class I and class II types were taken from metadata supplied by the sample provider and were not determined by assay-based typing. The material from the prospective study consisted of cDNA or gDNA derived from T cells, B-cell-depleted T cells, or PBMCs. The repertoires were released in a freely available public database intended as a resource for research on the immune response to SARS-CoV-2. Nearly every sample came with metadata listing a de-identified subject ID, COVID-19 status, age in years and sex. Samples were obtained from the ongoing ImmuneRACE study (first 160 participants) and from some 1,200 subjects provided by 6 global collaborators. Deeply sampled blood TCRbeta repertoires from subjects exposed to, actively infected with, or recovered from COVID-19 were included in the dataset. Study-wide conclusions, independent of this receptor: The quantity of clinical and demographic metadata differed by source and by participant and was supplied without curation.

Comments on this clone: There is no known antigen for this receptor. It has no much larger one-base neighbor in the sample; base qualities were not kept.

The immunoSEQ Assay, a bias-controlled multiplex PCR, was used to amplify TCRbeta CDR3 regions from genomic DNA. The authors processed their data as follows. Nucleated cell counts per sample were estimated from amplification of reference gene primers within the assay. To quantify the absolute abundance of each unique TCRbeta CDR3 rearrangement, sequence reads were collapsed and filtered. Productive Simpson clonality was computed per sample as the square root of Simpson's diversity index over productive rearrangements. This is the immuneACCESS table as TCRdb keeps it, with only in-frame sequences that have V and J called. A part of the clones is gone; compared with another copy, unresolved V genes explain less than half, and the rest is unexplained. Clone size and the V and J calls come from that table; the DNA yielded D and trimming. The sample table lists around 150,000 clones, around 77% of them with a count of one. The ten largest make up 2.5% to 3% of the sample.

Whole blood was collected in K2EDTA tubes by collaborating institutions according to the institutions' own protocols. For TCRbeta analysis, collaborator samples were shipped as frozen whole blood, as isolated PBMCs, or as DNA extracted from either sample type. Unmatched junction bases come to 6, with V trimmed by 0 bases and J by 3 bases. Per the germline V gene (reference sequence), SGHNT is the CDR1 and YYREEE is the CDR2. The CDR3 covers 16 residues, taking in both the cysteine and the phenylalanine. The retained sequence is limited to the CDR3, 48 bases, with the frame set at the first base. Source material: peripheral blood. The chain joins TRBV5-4 to TRBJ1-1; TRBD1 agrees with 9 junctional bases. The receptor was derived from a man between 70 and 80 years old with acute or convalescent COVID-19. The DNA sequence is given as TGTGCCAGCAGCTTGGGACAGGGGGAAATTTACACTGAAGCTTTCTTT. Its translation reads: CASSLGQGEIYTEAFF.